This paragraph reports one T cell receptor (beta chain). The sample is drawn from a study of OX40 agonist ivuxolimab in advanced cancers. Study-level background: Dose-escalation patients were diagnosed with hepatocellular carcinoma, melanoma, renal cell cancer or head and neck cancer. Two cutaneous melanoma patients and one hepatocellular carcinoma patient, three in all, had partial responses.

Using immunoSEQ multiplex PCR, the repertoire was profiled, and TCRdb retains in-frame clones only, with some absent. The sample lists some 100,000 clones; roughly 80% were seen once. This CDR3 is 14 amino acids long. Per the germline V gene, CDR1 is SGHNT and CDR2 is YENEEA. V lost 3 bases to trimming and J lost 3 bases, with 10 bases between them. V usage is TRBV11-3 and J usage is TRBJ2-3; possible D gene TRBD1, 6 bases. The clonotype originates from an adult with an advanced solid tumor such as melanoma, head and neck, liver or kidney cancer. The material was CD4+ or CD8+ T cells sorted from blood, obtained in a trial of the OX40 agonist ivuxolimab. The CDR3 DNA is TGTGCCAGCAGCTTGACAGGAGGAACAGATACGCAGTATTTT. Translating gives CASSLTGGTDTQYF.